A single sample gave rise to the 21 T cell receptor beta chains below, sequenced in a study of OX40 agonist ivuxolimab in advanced cancers. The protocol was immunoSEQ multiplex PCR, while the TCRdb copy is restricted to in-frame clones and leaves out a portion. The repertoire includes 90,000 to 100,000 clones, 89% of them detected once, and about 0.31% sits in the top ten. Sample: CD4+ or CD8+ T cells sorted from blood, taken in a trial of the OX40 agonist ivuxolimab. These receptors were taken from an adult with an advanced solid tumor such as melanoma, head and neck, liver or kidney cancer.

The V gene is TRBV5-4, the J gene TRBJ2-5, with D possibly TRBD2 on 5 matching bases. The germline gives CDR1 SGHNT, CDR2 YYREEE (reference sequence). The CDR3 is 13 residues long. With 4 bases removed from V and 5 bases from J, the gap between germline ends came to 12 bases. CDR3 residues: CASSPGELETQYF. The CDR3 nucleotides read TGTGCCAGCAGCCCTGGGGAGCTGGAGACCCAGTACTTC.

This chain links TRBV5-6 with TRBJ1-1; D may be TRBD1 (6 bases). V lost 0 bases and J 7 bases, leaving 16 bases between the germline ends. Germline-derived CDR1 and CDR2 are SGHDT and YYEEEE. CDR3 length: 15 amino acids. In DNA form, the CDR3 reads TGTGCCAGCAGCTTGGTTGAGGGGGGGCTAAGTGAAGCTTTCTTT. Translated, it gives CASSLVEGGLSEAFF. Supplemented by reference TRBV5-6 and TRBJ1-1, the full variable domain reads DAGVTQSPTHLIKTRGQQVTLRCSPKSGHDTVSWYQQALGQGPQFIFQYYEEEERQRGNFPDRFSGHQFPNYSSELNVNALLLGDSALYLCASSLVEGGLSEAFFGQGTRLTVV.

The rearrangement joins TRBV5-8 to TRBJ2-4, with 12 positions matching TRBD2. The CDR3 sequence is 16 residues long. The germline V gene has CDR1 SGHTS and CDR2 YDEGEE. V lost 4 bases, J lost 5 bases, and 7 bases stayed unmatched. CDR3 protein: CASSTLAGGPENIQYF. The CDR3 DNA reads TGTGCCAGCAGCACCCTAGCGGGAGGGCCCGAAAACATTCAGTACTTC.

J is TRBJ2-7 and V is TRBV5-1; TRBD1 matches 8 bases. V dropped 0 bases and J dropped 6; count of bases not matched to a gene: 2. Germline V gene data show CDR1 as SGHRS and CDR2 as YFSETQ. The CDR3 spans 13 residues. DNA of the CDR3: TGCGCCAGCAGCTTGGATGACAGGGGCGAGCAGTACTTC. Its protein product is CASSLDDRGEQYF. The entire variable domain, with the rest obtained from reference TRBV5-1 and TRBJ2-7, is as follows: KAGVTQTPRYLIKTRGQQVTLSCSPISGHRSVSWYQQTPGQGLQFLFEYFSETQRNKGNFPGRFSGRQFSNSRSEMNVSTLELGDSALYLCASSLDDRGEQYFGPGTRLTVT.

J is TRBJ2-5 and V is TRBV5-1; TRBD2 agrees at 10 bases. CDR3 length: 13 amino acids. V lost 6 bases, J lost 3 bases, and 2 bases stayed unmatched. CDR1 and CDR2 from the germline V gene are SGHRS and YFSETQ. CDR3 sequence: CASNLAGEETQYF. CDR3 DNA: TGCGCCAGCAATCTAGCGGGAGAAGAGACCCAGTACTTC.

The V gene is TRBV4-3, the J gene TRBJ2-1; D gene unclear. The CDR3 sequence is 15 residues long. Trimming pared 0 bases from V and 8 bases from J, leaving 14 bases between. From germline, CDR1 is LGHNA and CDR2 YSLEER. The DNA for the CDR3 is TGCGCCAGCAGCCAAGATCCGGCTAGAAGCGATGAGCAGTTCTTC. It encodes CASSQDPARSDEQFF.

The chain recombines TRBV27 with TRBJ1-2, with 12 nucleotides matching TRBD1. The length of the CDR3 is 15 residues. Trimming at V came to 4 bases and at J to 7 bases, leaving 7 bases not matched to a gene. Germline-derived CDR1 and CDR2 are MNHEY and SMNVEV (reference sequence). Here the CDR3 DNA reads TGTGCCAGCAGTTCTATGGGGACAGGGGGCGGTGGCTACACCTTC. Its protein product is CASSSMGTGGGGYTF.

The J gene is TRBJ2-7, the V gene TRBV6-5, with 7 bases aligning to TRBD1. Trimming took 8 bases from V and 7 from J; bases not matched to a gene: 14. The CDR3 is made up of 14 amino acids. In germline, CDR1 is MNHEY, CDR2 SVGAGI. The CDR3: CASSRQGPLGEQYF. CDR3 in DNA: TGTGCCAGCTCCCGACAGGGCCCCCTGGGGGAGCAGTACTTC.

This rearrangement joins TRBV29-1 to TRBJ2-2; 10 nucleotides align to TRBD2. The germline gives CDR1 SQVTM, CDR2 ANQGSEA. The CDR3 extends over 17 amino acids. With V trimmed by 4 bases and J by 0 bases, 8 bases remained unmatched. CDR3 residues: CSVGGLAGATNTGELFF. The CDR3 bases are TGCAGCGTTGGCGGGCTAGCGGGGGCGACGAACACCGGGGAGCTGTTTTTT.

The J gene is TRBJ1-2, the V gene TRBV27; D unresolved. The V end lost 8 bases, the J end lost 8 bases, and 15 bases lay between the germline ends. Germline lookup yields CDR1 MNHEY and CDR2 SMNVEV (reference sequence). The CDR3 extends over 12 amino acids. CDR3 residues: CASSPLKGGYTF. CDR3 sequence (DNA): TGTGCCAGCTCCCCTCTAAAAGGGGGCTACACCTTC.

This sequence joins TRBV29-1 and TRBJ1-1; 9 bases align to TRBD1. Losses at the gene ends were 1 base for V and 5 bases for J; bases not matched to a gene: 5. Germline assignment: CDR1 SQVTM and CDR2 ANQGSEA. This CDR3 is built from 14 residues. The CDR3 bases are TGCAGCGTTGAAGCGACGACAGGGGGGACTGAAGCTTTCTTT. Its translation: CSVEATTGGTEAFF.

The chain combines TRBV7-9 with TRBJ2-7, with 11 nucleotides matching TRBD1. From germline, CDR1 is SEHNR and CDR2 FQNEAQ (reference sequence). Trimming cost V 2 bases and J 5 bases; bases outside gene matches: 5. This CDR3 is built from 15 residues. In nucleotides, the CDR3 is TGTGCCAGCAGCTTACATATGGACAGGGGGCACGAGCAGTACTTC. Translated: CASSLHMDRGHEQYF.

This clone was recorded only once. The chain employs TRBV7-2 and TRBJ2-5, with D perhaps matching TRBD1 or TRBD2 (6 bases each). V was cut by 0 bases and J by 5 bases, with 19 bases left in between. The CDR3 sequence is 17 residues long. Germline V gene sequence: CDR1 SGHTA, CDR2 FQGNSA. In DNA form, the CDR3 reads TGTGCCAGCAGCTTAGCGCTGAGTAGCGGAGGGGGGGAGACCCAGTACTTC. This translates into CASSLALSSGGGETQYF. The entire variable domain, with the rest obtained from reference TRBV7-2 and TRBJ2-5, is as follows: GAGVSQSPSNKVTEKGKDVELRCDPISGHTALYWYRQSLGQGLEFLIYFQGNSAPDKSGLPSDRFSAERTGGSVSTLTIQRTQQEDSAVYLCASSLALSSGGGETQYFGPGTRLLVL.

The chain employs TRBV4-1 and TRBJ2-2; D call uncertain. Trimming took off 1 base at V and 1 base at J, with 10 bases between the two ends. This CDR3 region has 16 residues. CDR1 and CDR2 (germline): MGHRA, YSYEKL. The CDR3 DNA reads as TGCGCCAGCAGCCAAGGTCTGGGGTTGAACACCGGGGAGCTGTTTTTT. Its translation is CASSQGLGLNTGELFF.

The genes are TRBV7-9 and TRBJ1-5, with no clear D. CDR1 is SEHNR, CDR2 FQNEAQ, per germline (reference sequence). The V and J ends lost 6 bases and 7 bases respectively, with 16 bases between them. CDR3 length: 14 amino acids. The CDR3 protein is CASSPVGYGQPQHF. CDR3 DNA: TGTGCCAGCAGTCCCGTGGGATATGGGCAGCCCCAGCATTTT.

The V gene is TRBV7-9, the J gene TRBJ1-3; 7 bases fit TRBD1. V was clipped by 5 bases and J by 0 bases; unmatched bases: 13. Germline CDR1 SEHNR, CDR2 FQNEAQ (reference sequence). The CDR3 runs 18 residues. This CDR3 reads CASSTPGLGQISGNTIYF. The CDR3 nucleotides are TGTGCCAGCAGCACCCCGGGGCTGGGACAGATCTCTGGAAACACCATATATTTT.

The chain uses TRBV6-1 and TRBJ1-1; possibly TRBD1 for D (5 bases). Looked up from germline, CDR1 is MNHNS and CDR2 is SASEGT. The CDR3 sequence is 13 residues long. V lost 5 bases and J 7 bases, leaving 14 bases between the germline ends. The CDR3 protein is CASSLYQGGEAFF. Written as DNA, the CDR3 is TGTGCCAGCAGTCTGTATCAGGGCGGTGAAGCTTTCTTT.

This chain joins TRBV11-2 and TRBJ2-2; 7 bases map to TRBD1. The CDR3 loop spans 15 amino acids. CDR1 and CDR2 from the germline V gene are SGHAT and FQNNGV. V lost 6 bases to trimming and J lost 2 bases; unmatched junction nucleotides: 6. The DNA for the CDR3 is TGTGCCAGCAGATCAGCAGGGGGTAACACCGGGGAGCTGTTTTTT. This encodes CASRSAGGNTGELFF.

In its sample, this clone was seen a few times. The rearrangement uses TRBV7-9 and TRBJ1-5; the D gene is possibly TRBD1 (5 bases). The germline CDR1 and CDR2 sequences are SEHNR and FQNEAQ (reference sequence). The CDR3 contains 14 residues. Trimming removed 6 bases at V and 4 bases at J, with 13 bases between. CDR3 in DNA: TGTGCCAGCAGTTTGGGGGAGGGGAATCAGCCCCAGCATTTT. Translation gives CASSLGEGNQPQHF.

This clone has a single count. The rearrangement uses TRBV4-2 and TRBJ1-5, with D possibly TRBD1 on 5 matching bases. Between the trimmed V and J ends, which lost 4 bases and 4 bases, there was a span of 17 bases. The germline gives CDR1 LGHNA, CDR2 YNFKEQ. The CDR3 is 16 amino acids. The CDR3 here is CASSPPPGDPNQPQHF. For the CDR3, the DNA is TGTGCCAGCAGCCCACCACCCGGGGACCCGAATCAGCCCCAGCATTTT.

The V and J genes are TRBV19 and TRBJ1-1; possibly TRBD1 for D (5 bases). Trimming cost V 5 bases and J 0 bases, with 13 bases left between them. CDR3 length: 15 amino acids. The germline V gene has CDR1 LNHDA and CDR2 SQIVND (reference sequence). This CDR3 reads CASSHRTRMNTEAFF. CDR3 DNA: TGTGCCAGTAGTCACAGGACCCGCATGAACACTGAAGCTTTCTTT. Supplemented by reference TRBV19 and TRBJ1-1, the full variable domain reads DGGITQSPKYLFRKEGQNVTLSCEQNLNHDAMYWYRQDPGQGLRLIYYSQIVNDFQKGDIAEGYSVSREKKESFPLTVTSAQKNPTAFYLCASSHRTRMNTEAFFGQGTRLTVV.